The rows below give T cell receptor beta chains drawn from one sample of a study of T cells in Graves' hyperthyroidism and ophthalmopathy. TCRdb reprocessed the multiplex PCR reads with MiXCR, giving one entry per CDR3 protein. The sample has about 720,000 distinct CDR3 sequences, around 17% seen once. Sequencing input: blood. The receptors come from a young man with Graves' hyperthyroidism. CDR3s include the opening cysteine and the closing phenylalanine or tryptophan. D genes are given only for firm matches. Some rows mark clone size as missing; the rest say once, few, many or name a class of expanded clone.

TRBV20-1,once,13,TRBJ1-5,TRBD1,CSAGPTGREPQHF,TGCAGTGCGGGTCCGACAGGGCGGGAGCCCCAGCATTTT
TRBV5-4,few,15,TRBJ2-5,.,CASSLTGAGGETQYF,TGTGCCAGCAGCTTGACAGGGGCGGGGGGAGAGACCCAGTACTTC
TRBV7-8,many,18,TRBJ2-1,TRBD1,CASSLEAPTGFSYNEQFF,TGTGCCAGCAGCTTAGAAGCTCCGACAGGGTTTTCCTACAATGAGCAGTTCTTC
TRBV12-3/TRBV12-4,few,15,TRBJ2-7,.,CASSLAVGSSYEQYF,TGTGCCAGCAGTTTAGCAGTCGGAAGCTCCTACGAGCAGTACTTC
TRBV6-5,many,17,TRBJ2-3,TRBD2,CASSYSKASGSADTQYF,TGTGCCAGCAGTTACTCGAAGGCTAGCGGGAGTGCAGATACGCAGTATTTT
TRBV6-5,many,15,TRBJ2-1,.,CASSYRETSYNEQFF,TGTGCCAGCAGTTACCGGGAGACCTCCTACAATGAGCAGTTCTTC
TRBV18,many,16,TRBJ2-3,.,CASSTRAASGTDTQYF,TGTGCCAGCTCAACCCGGGCCGCATCAGGCACAGATACGCAGTATTTT
TRBV20-1,many,15,TRBJ2-7,TRBD2,CSARDLAGVSYEQYF,TGCAGTGCTAGAGACCTAGCGGGCGTTTCCTACGAGCAGTACTTC
TRBV20-1,.,16,TRBJ2-3,.,CSAKPLATASTDTQYF,TGCAGTGCTAAACCCCTAGCGACTGCTAGCACAGATACGCAGTATTTT
TRBV7-2,many,14,TRBJ2-3,.,CASSFQWGTDTQYF,TGTGCCAGCAGCTTTCAGTGGGGCACAGATACGCAGTATTTT
TRBV27,.,12,TRBJ1-6,.,CASRLRDSPLHF,TGTGCCAGCAGACTTAGAGATTCACCCCTCCACTTT
TRBV28,many,12,TRBJ1-5,.,CASWEGDQPQHF,TGTGCCAGTTGGGAGGGGGATCAGCCCCAGCATTTT
TRBV4-2,few,16,TRBJ2-7,.,CASSQGFEGASSEQYF,TGTGCCAGCAGCCAAGGATTCGAGGGAGCCAGTTCAGAGCAGTACTTC
TRBV6-1,many,12,TRBJ2-7,.,CASSDPQGRQYF,TGTGCCAGCAGTGACCCTCAGGGGCGGCAGTACTTC
TRBV7-9,.,13,TRBJ2-3,.,CASSLSMGDTQYF,TGTGCCAGCAGCTTATCCATGGGAGATACGCAGTATTTT
TRBV20-1,few,13,TRBJ2-7,.,CSARMLASYEQYF,TGCAGTGCTAGAATGCTAGCGTCTTACGAGCAGTACTTC
TRBV2,many,14,TRBJ1-5,TRBD1,CASSDRLGNQPQHF,TGTGCCAGCTCGGACAGGTTGGGCAATCAGCCCCAGCATTTT
TRBV19,.,16,TRBJ1-1,TRBD1,CASSSRTGYSNTEAFF,TGTGCCAGTAGTTCCCGGACAGGGTACTCGAACACTGAAGCTTTCTTT
TRBV27,few,14,TRBJ2-3,.,CASSSLSGTDTQYF,TGTGCCAGCAGTTCCCTCTCGGGCACAGATACGCAGTATTTT
TRBV5-4,.,16,TRBJ1-1,TRBD1,CASSLGQGSLGTEAFF,TGTGCCAGCAGCCTGGGACAGGGCTCTCTGGGGACTGAAGCTTTCTTT